The 30 T cell receptor beta chains listed next were all sequenced from one sample in a study of technical replicates of blood from a few donors. The assay was immunoSEQ multiplex PCR, and TCRdb's table has in-frame clones only and misses some. In the table there are over 80,000 clones, around 96% of which are singletons. Sequencing used T cells isolated from PBMCs. Receptors were obtained from a human donor in good health.

V gene TRBV7-3 combines with J gene TRBJ2-1; 10 positions agree with TRBD2. The junction had 6 bases not matched to a gene; V was cut back by 5 bases and J by 2 bases. CDR1 SGHTA and CDR2 FQGTGA come from the germline V gene. This CDR3 comprises 16 residues. The CDR3 DNA reads as TGTGCCAGCAGCCCGCAAGGACTAGCGGCCTACAATGAGCAGTTCTTC. Residues: CASSPQGLAAYNEQFF.

The chain couples TRBV4-2 to TRBJ1-1, with 11 bases fitting TRBD1. The CDR3 totals 19 residues. CDR1 LGHNA and CDR2 YNFKEQ come from the germline V gene. Germline trimming cut 0 bases from V and 4 bases from J; bases unmatched to any gene: 13. DNA for the CDR3: TGTGCCAGCAGCCAAGATACGATTAGTAGGGACAGGGGGGGCACTGAAGCTTTCTTT. Translated: CASSQDTISRDRGGTEAFF.

CDR3 sequence: CASSHRSNQPQHF. In nucleotides, the CDR3 is TGTGCCAGCAGCCACCGGAGCAATCAGCCCCAGCATTTT. The chain employs TRBV14 and TRBJ1-5; D gene uncertain. Germline CDR1 reads SGHDN; CDR2 reads FVKESK. Trimming removed 3 bases from V and 1 base from J, with 4 bases in between. There are 13 residues in the CDR3.

CDR3 coding DNA: TGCAGCGTTTACTCACAGGGGGGTCACAATGAGCAGTTCTTC. Protein product: CSVYSQGGHNEQFF. The chain has TRBV29-1 and TRBJ2-1, with 8 bases aligning to TRBD1. Germline V CDR1 and CDR2: SQVTM, ANQGSEA. With 5 bases clipped from V and 5 bases from J, the junction kept 8 bases outside the gene matches. This CDR3 has 14 amino acids.

The V and J genes are TRBV28 and TRBJ2-7; 7 bases align to TRBD1. V shed 2 bases, J shed 2 bases, and the junction held 9 bases outside the gene matches. The germline V gene encodes CDR1 MDHEN and CDR2 SYDVKM. The CDR3 totals 16 residues. The CDR3 sequence is CASSLPPETGTYEQYF. The DNA of the CDR3 is TGTGCCAGCAGTTTACCCCCGGAGACAGGGACCTACGAGCAGTACTTC.

The CDR3 DNA sequence: TGTGCCAGCTCACCATCAGATTGGGCAGAGACCCAGTACTTC. Translating gives CASSPSDWAETQYF. The rearrangement uses TRBV18 and TRBJ2-5; D is undetermined. CDR1 is KGHSH and CDR2 is LQKENI in the germline V gene. Trimming pared 2 bases from V and 4 bases from J, leaving 11 bases between. There are 14 residues in the CDR3.

The chain is built from TRBV7-3 and TRBJ2-7; D is perhaps TRBD2 (6 bases). Trimming shortened V by 2 bases and J by 2 bases, and 13 bases separated the two germline ends. The CDR3 totals 15 residues. Germline V CDR1 and CDR2: SGHTA, FQGTGA. The CDR3 DNA follows: TGTGCCAGCAGCTTAGGTGCGCGGGAAACCTACGAGCAGTACTTC. Translated: CASSLGARETYEQYF.

The gene calls are TRBV13 and TRBJ2-2, with 15 positions matching TRBD2. The V segment lost 4 bases and the J segment 6 bases; nucleotides outside the gene matches: 6. The CDR3 sequence is 17 residues long. The germline V gene has CDR1 PRHDT and CDR2 FYEKMQ (reference sequence). CDR3 loop: CASSSYGLAGGPGELFF. The CDR3 bases are TGTGCCAGCAGCTCATACGGACTAGCGGGAGGGCCCGGGGAGCTGTTTTTT. The full variable domain, with the rest looked up from reference TRBV13 and TRBJ2-2, is AAGVIQSPRHLIKEKRETATLKCYPIPRHDTVYWYQQGPGQDPQFLISFYEKMQSDKGSIPDRFSAQQFSDYHSELNMSSLELGDSALYFCASSSYGLAGGPGELFFGEGSRLTVL.

The chain has TRBV7-3 and TRBJ2-6, with D possibly matching TRBD1 (6 bases). Trimming shortened V by 8 bases and J by 1 base, and 18 bases separated the two germline ends. This CDR3 has 17 amino acids. The germline V gene encodes CDR1 SGHTA and CDR2 FQGTGA. CDR3 loop: CASGSAHTGSGANVLTF. The CDR3 DNA reads as TGTGCCAGCGGCTCCGCCCACACAGGGTCTGGGGCCAACGTCCTGACTTTC.

The chain has TRBV30 and TRBJ1-4, with D unresolved. Trimming removed 6 bases from V and 8 bases from J, with 19 bases in between. From germline, CDR1 is GTSNPN and CDR2 SVGIG (reference sequence). The CDR3 has 14 residues. The CDR3 sequence: CACHEGLREEKLFF. CDR3 DNA sequence: TGTGCCTGCCACGAGGGATTACGGGAGGAAAAACTGTTTTTT.

The chain has TRBV19 and TRBJ2-1; D might be TRBD2 (5 bases). The CDR3 sequence is 14 residues long. Trimming removed 6 bases at V and 0 bases at J, with 9 bases between. Germline V gene sequence: CDR1 LNHDA, CDR2 SQIVND (reference sequence). The CDR3 protein is CASRLAGSYNEQFF. Here the CDR3 DNA reads TGTGCCAGTAGGCTAGCCGGCTCCTACAATGAGCAGTTCTTC.

The J gene is TRBJ1-1, the V gene TRBV11-3, with D uncertain. Trimming took off 3 bases at V and 4 bases at J, with 9 bases between the two ends. CDR1 and CDR2 (germline): SGHNT, YENEEA. The CDR3 has 13 residues. For the CDR3, the DNA is TGTGCCAGCAGCTTTTCCAGAACCACTGAAGCTTTCTTT. This sequence encodes CASSFSRTTEAFF.

The rearrangement uses TRBV9 and TRBJ1-1; tentatively, D is TRBD1 (6 bases). CDR1 SGDLS and CDR2 YYNGEE come from the germline V gene. The germline V and J ends were trimmed by 4 bases and 0 bases, with 16 bases remaining between them. The CDR3 length is 16 residues. CDR3 protein: CASSPRGGVLNTEAFF. The CDR3 nucleotides read TGTGCCAGCAGCCCGAGGGGGGGGGTGCTGAACACTGAAGCTTTCTTT.

The V call is TRBV10-3, the J call TRBJ2-3; the match to TRBD2 covers 9 bases. Unmatched junction bases numbered 0, after V lost 2 bases and J lost 0 bases. CDR1 is ENHRY, CDR2 SYGVKD, per germline. The CDR3 loop spans 15 amino acids. Here the CDR3 DNA reads TGTGCCATCAGTGAGACTAGCGGGAGCACAGATACGCAGTATTTT. Its protein is CAISETSGSTDTQYF.

The rearrangement uses TRBV6-5 and TRBJ1-1; 7 nucleotides line up with TRBD1. V shed 2 bases and J 1 base; nucleotides not matched to a gene: 1. CDR3 size: 14 residues. Germline assignment: CDR1 MNHEY and CDR2 SVGAGI. CDR3 in amino acids: CASSYGTENTEAFF. Written as DNA, the CDR3 is TGTGCCAGCAGTTACGGGACAGAGAACACTGAAGCTTTCTTT.

The V gene is TRBV6-1, the J gene TRBJ2-3, with D unresolved. The CDR3 has 12 residues. The V end lost 7 bases, the J end lost 6 bases, and 11 bases lay between the germline ends. The germline V gene has CDR1 MNHNS and CDR2 SASEGT. The CDR3 sequence is CASTSSFDTQYF. The CDR3 DNA follows: TGTGCCAGCACCTCGTCCTTTGATACGCAGTATTTT.

The chain employs TRBV9 and TRBJ2-1, with TRBD2 identical over 7 bases. The ends lost 2 bases at V and 7 bases at J; junction bases unmatched: 6. CDR1 is SGDLS, CDR2 YYNGEE, per germline. This CDR3 is 14 amino acids long. The CDR3 region has the DNA TGTGCCAGCAGCGTTGGGGGAGGGCCGAATGAGCAGTTCTTC. This translates into CASSVGGGPNEQFF.

The chain employs TRBV28 and TRBJ2-7; the D is unclear. This CDR3 region has 16 residues. The ends were cut back, 4 bases at V and 2 bases at J, with 18 bases in the middle. Per germline, CDR1 MDHEN and CDR2 SYDVKM. DNA for the CDR3: TGTGCCAGCAGTTGGTTCGAAGCTTCCCCTCCCTACGAGCAGTACTTC. Its protein is CASSWFEASPPYEQYF.

The genes are TRBV11-3 and TRBJ1-5, with 7 bases aligning to TRBD1. The germline V gene has CDR1 SGHNT and CDR2 YENEEA. The CDR3 totals 16 residues. J gave up 2 bases and V 0 bases, and 4 bases lay outside the gene matches. The CDR3 loop is CASSLDGTDGNQPQHF. The CDR3 bases are TGTGCCAGCAGCTTAGATGGGACAGATGGCAATCAGCCCCAGCATTTT.

This clone was seen only a few times. This sequence joins TRBV11-1 and TRBJ2-1, with TRBD1 identical over 7 bases. This CDR3 comprises 14 residues. V lost 8 bases to trimming and J lost 5 bases; unmatched junction nucleotides: 9. The germline V gene encodes CDR1 SGHAT and CDR2 FQDESV (reference sequence). Here the CDR3 reads CASDPGQLNNEQFF. CDR3 nucleotides: TGTGCCAGCGACCCGGGACAGTTAAACAATGAGCAGTTCTTC.

V gene TRBV29-1 combines with J gene TRBJ2-2, with D unclear. This CDR3 spans 13 amino acids. CDR1 is SQVTM, CDR2 ANQGSEA, per germline. Trimming left V 1 base short and J 2 bases short, with 5 bases between. This chain's CDR3 is CSVEGRNTGELFF. The CDR3, as DNA: TGCAGCGTTGAAGGCAGAAACACCGGGGAGCTGTTTTTT.

The V gene is TRBV7-8, the J gene TRBJ2-1; 12 bases map to TRBD2. CDR3 size: 16 residues. Germline loops: CDR1 SGHVS, CDR2 FQNEAQ. Trimming took 5 bases from V and 4 from J; bases not matched to a gene: 6. In DNA, the CDR3 is TGTGCCAGCAGCCAAAGACTAGCGGGAGTTTACAATGAGCAGTTCTTC. It encodes CASSQRLAGVYNEQFF.

This chain connects TRBV11-2 to TRBJ1-1; maybe TRBD1 (6 bases). This CDR3 is built from 17 residues. Per germline, CDR1 SGHAT and CDR2 FQNNGV. Trimming removed 4 bases from V and 5 bases from J, with 23 bases in between. DNA of the CDR3: TGTGCCAGCAGCTCGTTAGCCCGGCAGGGAGGGGGGACTGAAGCTTTCTTT. Its protein product is CASSSLARQGGGTEAFF.

V gene TRBV29-1 combines with J gene TRBJ1-1; D not resolved. The V and J ends lost 4 bases and 1 base respectively, with 13 bases between them. The CDR3 runs 14 residues. The germline V gene has CDR1 SQVTM and CDR2 ANQGSEA. The CDR3 sequence is CSVGEGSGNTEAFF. The CDR3 DNA reads as TGCAGCGTTGGGGAGGGTTCCGGGAACACTGAAGCTTTCTTT.

This clone was seen just once. The V and J genes are TRBV19 and TRBJ1-1; D unclear. V was cut by 5 bases and J by 2 bases, with 18 bases left in between. The CDR3 totals 16 residues. The V gene's germline CDR1 is LNHDA and CDR2 SQIVND (reference sequence). The CDR3 loop reads CASSPPLQVSNTEAFF. DNA of the CDR3: TGTGCCAGTAGTCCCCCCCTTCAGGTTTCTAACACTGAAGCTTTCTTT.

The chain employs TRBV29-1 and TRBJ1-2; D ambiguous. The length of the CDR3 is 12 residues. The V gene's germline CDR1 is SQVTM and CDR2 ANQGSEA. The V end was cut by 3 bases, the J end by 4 bases, with 9 bases between. CDR3 amino acids: CSVERGVYGYTF. The CDR3 region has the DNA TGCAGCGTTGAGAGAGGTGTCTATGGCTACACCTTC. The whole variable domain, remainder taken from reference TRBV29-1 and TRBJ1-2, is SAVISQKPSRDICQRGTSLTIQCQVDSQVTMMFWYRQQPGQSLTLIATANQGSEATYESGFVIDKFPISRPNLTFSTLTVSNMSPEDSSIYLCSVERGVYGYTFGSGTRLTVV.

The chain employs TRBV5-4 and TRBJ2-1; 9 bases are a match to TRBD2. Germline CDR1 and CDR2: SGHNT and YYREEE (reference sequence). V was pared by 6 bases and J by 9 bases, with 10 bases of the junction left unmatched. This CDR3 spans 14 amino acids. CDR3 loop: CASTFSGSSLEQFF. DNA for the CDR3: TGTGCCAGCACCTTTAGCGGGAGTAGTCTTGAGCAGTTCTTC.

The CDR3 region is CASSSETGGSHEQYF. CDR3 nucleotide sequence: TGTGCCAGCAGCTCCGAGACAGGGGGTTCCCACGAGCAGTACTTC. The chain is built from TRBV13 and TRBJ2-7; 9 nucleotides match TRBD1. Trimming at V came to 4 bases and at J to 5 bases, leaving 9 bases not matched to a gene. The CDR3 is 15 amino acids. Germline-derived CDR1 and CDR2 are PRHDT and FYEKMQ (reference sequence).

In regard to this clone: Other DNA sequences in this sample translate to the same CDR3. The chain links TRBV5-6 to TRBJ2-5, with 8 positions matching TRBD1. Germline V lookup: CDR1 SGHDT, CDR2 YYEEEE. This CDR3 region has 13 residues. The V gene end was trimmed by 1 base and the J gene end by 4 bases; junction bases not matched to a gene: 0. This CDR3 reads CASSLTGGETQYF. The CDR3 DNA follows: TGTGCCAGCAGCTTGACAGGGGGAGAGACCCAGTACTTC.

V is TRBV6-5 and J is TRBJ2-2; weak D call: TRBD1 (5 bases). The germline V gene has CDR1 MNHEY and CDR2 SVGAGI. This CDR3 region has 14 residues. Trimming took off 7 bases at V and 2 bases at J, with 11 bases between the two ends. CDR3: CASTRQSNTGELFF. CDR3 bases: TGTGCCAGCACCCGACAGAGTAACACCGGGGAGCTGTTTTTT.